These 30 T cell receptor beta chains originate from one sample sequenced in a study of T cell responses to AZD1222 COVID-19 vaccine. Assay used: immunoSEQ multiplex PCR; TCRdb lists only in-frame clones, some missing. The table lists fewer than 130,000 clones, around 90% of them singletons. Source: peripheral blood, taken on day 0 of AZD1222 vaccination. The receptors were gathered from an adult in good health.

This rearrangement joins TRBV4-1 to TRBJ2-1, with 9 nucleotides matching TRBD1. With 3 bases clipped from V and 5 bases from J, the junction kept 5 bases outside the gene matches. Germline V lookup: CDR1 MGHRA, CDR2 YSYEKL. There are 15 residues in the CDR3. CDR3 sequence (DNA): TGCGCCAGCAGCCAGGGTGACAGGGGGGACAATGAGCAGTTCTTC. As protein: CASSQGDRGDNEQFF.

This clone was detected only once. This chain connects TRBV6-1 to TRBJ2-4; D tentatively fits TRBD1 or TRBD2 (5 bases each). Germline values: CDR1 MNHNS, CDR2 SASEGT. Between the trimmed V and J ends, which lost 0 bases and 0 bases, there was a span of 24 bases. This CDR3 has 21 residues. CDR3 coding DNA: TGTGCCAGCAGTGAAGCGCTTTCTGGGACCGAGGTTTCGGTAGCCAAAAACATTCAGTACTTC. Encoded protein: CASSEALSGTEVSVAKNIQYF.

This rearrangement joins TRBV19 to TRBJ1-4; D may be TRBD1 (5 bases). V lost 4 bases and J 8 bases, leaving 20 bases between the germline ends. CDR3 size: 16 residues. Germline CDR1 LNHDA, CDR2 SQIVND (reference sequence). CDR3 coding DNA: TGTGCCAGTAGTACCCGGCCCCGGGACCGGAGAGAAAAACTGTTTTTT. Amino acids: CASSTRPRDRREKLFF.

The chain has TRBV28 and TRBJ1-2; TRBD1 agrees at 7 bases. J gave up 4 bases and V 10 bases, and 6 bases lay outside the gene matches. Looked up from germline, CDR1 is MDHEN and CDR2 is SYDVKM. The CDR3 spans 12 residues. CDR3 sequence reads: CATETGSYGYTF. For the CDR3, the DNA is TGTGCCACGGAGACAGGGAGCTATGGCTACACCTTC.

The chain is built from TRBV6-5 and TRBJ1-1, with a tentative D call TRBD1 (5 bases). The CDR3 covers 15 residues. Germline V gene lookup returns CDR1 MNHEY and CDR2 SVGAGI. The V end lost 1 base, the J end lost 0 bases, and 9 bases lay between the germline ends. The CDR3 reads CASSYLDTLNTEAFF. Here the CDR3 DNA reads TGTGCCAGCAGTTACTTGGACACTTTGAACACTGAAGCTTTCTTT.

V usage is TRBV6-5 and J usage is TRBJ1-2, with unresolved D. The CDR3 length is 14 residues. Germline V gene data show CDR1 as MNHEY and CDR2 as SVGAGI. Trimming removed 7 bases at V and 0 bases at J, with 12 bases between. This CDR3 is CASNSRQANYGYTF. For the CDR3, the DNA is TGTGCCAGCAATTCAAGACAAGCTAACTATGGCTACACCTTC.

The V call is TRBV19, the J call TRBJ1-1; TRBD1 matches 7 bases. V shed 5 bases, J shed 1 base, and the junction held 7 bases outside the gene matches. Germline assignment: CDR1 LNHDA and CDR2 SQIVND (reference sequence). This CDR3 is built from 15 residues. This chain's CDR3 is CASSSGGSGNTEAFF. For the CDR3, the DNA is TGTGCCAGTAGTTCAGGGGGAAGCGGGAACACTGAAGCTTTCTTT.

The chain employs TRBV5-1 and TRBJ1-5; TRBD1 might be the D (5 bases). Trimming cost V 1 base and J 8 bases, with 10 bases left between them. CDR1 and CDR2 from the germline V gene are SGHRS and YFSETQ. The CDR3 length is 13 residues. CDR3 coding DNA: TGCGCCAGCAGCTTGACAGGTTTTGAGCCCCAGCATTTT. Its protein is CASSLTGFEPQHF.

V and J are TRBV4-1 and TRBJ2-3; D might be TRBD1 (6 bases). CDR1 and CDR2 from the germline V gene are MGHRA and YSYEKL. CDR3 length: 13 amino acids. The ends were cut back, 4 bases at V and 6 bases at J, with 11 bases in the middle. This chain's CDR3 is CASSRSRGDTQYF. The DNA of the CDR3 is TGCGCCAGCAGCCGCAGCAGGGGCGATACGCAGTATTTT.

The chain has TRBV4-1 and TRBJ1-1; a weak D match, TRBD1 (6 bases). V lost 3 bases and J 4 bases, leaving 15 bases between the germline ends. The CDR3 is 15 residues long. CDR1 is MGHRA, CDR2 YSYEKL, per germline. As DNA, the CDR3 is TGCGCCAGCAGCCACCGGACAGCACAAGGCACTGAAGCTTTCTTT. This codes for CASSHRTAQGTEAFF.

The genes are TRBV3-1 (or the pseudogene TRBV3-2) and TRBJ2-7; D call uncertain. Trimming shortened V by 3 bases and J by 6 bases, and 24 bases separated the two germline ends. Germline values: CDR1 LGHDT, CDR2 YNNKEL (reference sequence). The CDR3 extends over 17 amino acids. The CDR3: CASSHRRRAAIPLEQYF. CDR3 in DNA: TGTGCCAGCAGCCACCGAAGACGGGCCGCTATACCCCTCGAGCAGTACTTC.

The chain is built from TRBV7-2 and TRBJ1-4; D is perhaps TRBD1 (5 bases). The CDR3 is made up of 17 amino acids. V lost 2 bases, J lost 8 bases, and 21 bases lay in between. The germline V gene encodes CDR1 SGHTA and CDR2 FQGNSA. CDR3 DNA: TGTGCCAGCAGCTTAAGGGGCGGCGGGGACTTTCGGGAAAAACTGTTTTTT. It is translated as CASSLRGGGDFREKLFF.

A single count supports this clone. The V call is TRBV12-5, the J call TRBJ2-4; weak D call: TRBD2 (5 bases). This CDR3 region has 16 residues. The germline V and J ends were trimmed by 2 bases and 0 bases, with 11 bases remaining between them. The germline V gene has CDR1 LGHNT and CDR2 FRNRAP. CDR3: CASGLRSGIAKNIQYF. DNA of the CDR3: TGTGCTAGTGGTTTGAGAAGCGGCATAGCCAAAAACATTCAGTACTTC. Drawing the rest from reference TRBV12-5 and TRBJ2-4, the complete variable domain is DARVTQTPRHKVTEMGQEVTMRCQPILGHNTVFWYRQTMMQGLELLAYFRNRAPLDDSGMPKDRFSAEMPDATLATLKIQPSEPRDSAVYFCASGLRSGIAKNIQYFGAGTRLSVL.

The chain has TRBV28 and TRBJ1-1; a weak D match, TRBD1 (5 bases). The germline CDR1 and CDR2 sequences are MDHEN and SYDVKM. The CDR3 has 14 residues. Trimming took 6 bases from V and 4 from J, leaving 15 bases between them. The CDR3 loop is CASSPTVPFTEAFF. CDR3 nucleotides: TGTGCCAGCAGCCCGACAGTCCCGTTCACTGAAGCTTTCTTT.

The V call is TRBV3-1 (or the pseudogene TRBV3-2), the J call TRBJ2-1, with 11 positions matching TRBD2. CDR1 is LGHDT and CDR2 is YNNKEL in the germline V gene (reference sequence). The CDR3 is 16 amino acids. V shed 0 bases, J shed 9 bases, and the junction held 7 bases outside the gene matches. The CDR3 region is CASSQERLAGGLEQFF. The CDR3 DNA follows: TGTGCCAGCAGCCAAGAAAGGCTAGCGGGAGGACTTGAGCAGTTCTTC.

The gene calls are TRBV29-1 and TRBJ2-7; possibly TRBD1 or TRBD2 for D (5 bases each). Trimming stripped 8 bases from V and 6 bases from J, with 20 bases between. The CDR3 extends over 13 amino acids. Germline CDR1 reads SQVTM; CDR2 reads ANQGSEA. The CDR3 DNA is TGCAGCTTCACCCGGGACCCCGGAGGCGAGCAGTACTTC. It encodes CSFTRDPGGEQYF.

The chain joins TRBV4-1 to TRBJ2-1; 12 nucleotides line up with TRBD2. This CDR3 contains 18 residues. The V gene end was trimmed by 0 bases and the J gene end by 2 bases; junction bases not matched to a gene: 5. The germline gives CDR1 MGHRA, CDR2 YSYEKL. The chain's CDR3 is CASSQDPLAGGAYNEQFF. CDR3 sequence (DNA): TGCGCCAGCAGCCAAGATCCCCTAGCGGGGGGGGCCTACAATGAGCAGTTCTTC.

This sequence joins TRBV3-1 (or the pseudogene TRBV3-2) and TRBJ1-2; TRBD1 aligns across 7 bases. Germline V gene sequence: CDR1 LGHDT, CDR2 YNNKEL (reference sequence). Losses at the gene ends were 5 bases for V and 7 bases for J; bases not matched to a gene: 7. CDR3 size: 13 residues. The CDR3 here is CASSKTGTAGYTF. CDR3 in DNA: TGTGCCAGCAGCAAAACCGGGACAGCTGGCTACACCTTC.

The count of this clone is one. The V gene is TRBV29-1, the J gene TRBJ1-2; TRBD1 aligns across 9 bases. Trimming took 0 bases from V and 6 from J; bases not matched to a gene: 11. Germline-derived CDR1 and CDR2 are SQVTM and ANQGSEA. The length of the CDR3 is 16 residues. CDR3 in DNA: TGCAGCGTTGAAGATCGGGTGGGAACAGGGGGCGATGGCTACACCTTC. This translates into CSVEDRVGTGGDGYTF.

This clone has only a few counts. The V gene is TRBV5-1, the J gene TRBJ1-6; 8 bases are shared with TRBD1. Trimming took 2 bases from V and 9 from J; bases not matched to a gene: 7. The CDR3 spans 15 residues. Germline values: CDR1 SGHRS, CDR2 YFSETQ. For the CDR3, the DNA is TGCGCCAGCAGCTTCAGGGGGCGTCAAAGTTCACCCCTCCACTTT. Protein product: CASSFRGRQSSPLHF.

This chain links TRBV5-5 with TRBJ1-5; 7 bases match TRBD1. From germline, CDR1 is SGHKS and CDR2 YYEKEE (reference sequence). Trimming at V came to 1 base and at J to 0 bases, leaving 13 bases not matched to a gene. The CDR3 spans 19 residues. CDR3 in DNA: TGTGCCAGCAGCTTGAGGGGGAGAGGACAGGCGGATAGCAATCAGCCCCAGCATTTT. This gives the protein CASSLRGRGQADSNQPQHF.

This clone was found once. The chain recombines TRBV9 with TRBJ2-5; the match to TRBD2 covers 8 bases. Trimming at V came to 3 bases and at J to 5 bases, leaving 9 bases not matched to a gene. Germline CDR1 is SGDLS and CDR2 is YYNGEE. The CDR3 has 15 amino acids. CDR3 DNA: TGTGCCAGCAGCGAACTAGCGGTACCCACCGAGACCCAGTACTTC. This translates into CASSELAVPTETQYF.

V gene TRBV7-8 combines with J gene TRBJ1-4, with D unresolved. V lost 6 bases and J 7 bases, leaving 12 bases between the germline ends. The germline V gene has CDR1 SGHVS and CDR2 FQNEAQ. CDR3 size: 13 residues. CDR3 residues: CASSYRRGEKLFF. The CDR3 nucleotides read TGTGCCAGCAGTTACCGGCGGGGTGAAAAACTGTTTTTT.

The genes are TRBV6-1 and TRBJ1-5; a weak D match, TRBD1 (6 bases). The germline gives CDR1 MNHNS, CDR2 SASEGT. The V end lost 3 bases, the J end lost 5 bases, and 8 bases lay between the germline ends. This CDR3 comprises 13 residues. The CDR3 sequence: CASSEDSDQPQHF. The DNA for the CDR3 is TGTGCCAGCAGTGAGGACAGCGATCAGCCCCAGCATTTT.

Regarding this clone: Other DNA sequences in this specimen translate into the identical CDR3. DNA for the CDR3: TGTGCCAGCAGCTTAGACAGGGATCAGCCCCAGCATTTT. Translated: CASSLDRDQPQHF. The J gene is TRBJ1-5, the V gene TRBV11-2, with a possible D match to TRBD1 (5 bases). Germline V gene lookup returns CDR1 SGHAT and CDR2 FQNNGV. The CDR3 runs 13 residues. Deletions cut 0 bases from V and 5 bases from J, with 5 bases between.

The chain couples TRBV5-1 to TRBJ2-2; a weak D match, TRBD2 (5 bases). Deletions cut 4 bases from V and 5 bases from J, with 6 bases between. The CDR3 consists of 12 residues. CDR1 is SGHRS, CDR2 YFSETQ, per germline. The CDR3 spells CASSPGTGELFF. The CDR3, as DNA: TGCGCCAGCAGCCCGGGGACCGGGGAGCTGTTTTTT. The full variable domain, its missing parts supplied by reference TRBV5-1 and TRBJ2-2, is KAGVTQTPRYLIKTRGQQVTLSCSPISGHRSVSWYQQTPGQGLQFLFEYFSETQRNKGNFPGRFSGRQFSNSRSEMNVSTLELGDSALYLCASSPGTGELFFGEGSRLTVL.

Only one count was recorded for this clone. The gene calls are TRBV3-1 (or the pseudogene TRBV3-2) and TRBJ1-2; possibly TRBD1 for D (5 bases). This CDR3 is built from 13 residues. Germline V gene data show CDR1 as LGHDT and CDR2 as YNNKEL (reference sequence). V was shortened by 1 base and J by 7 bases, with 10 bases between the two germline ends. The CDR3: CASSQGYRGGYTF. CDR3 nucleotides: TGTGCCAGCAGCCAAGGCTATAGGGGTGGCTACACCTTC.

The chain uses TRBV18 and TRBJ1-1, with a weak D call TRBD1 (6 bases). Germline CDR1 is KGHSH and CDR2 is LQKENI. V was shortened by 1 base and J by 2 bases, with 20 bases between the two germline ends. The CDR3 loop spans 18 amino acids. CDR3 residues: CASSPRRDTKKSNTEAFF. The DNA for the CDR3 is TGTGCCAGCTCACCACGCCGGGACACGAAAAAGTCCAACACTGAAGCTTTCTTT. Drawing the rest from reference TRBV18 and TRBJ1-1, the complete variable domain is NAGVMQNPRHLVRRRGQEARLRCSPMKGHSHVYWYRQLPEEGLKFMVYLQKENIIDESGMPKERFSAEFPKEGPSILRIQQVVRGDSAAYFCASSPRRDTKKSNTEAFFGQGTRLTVV.

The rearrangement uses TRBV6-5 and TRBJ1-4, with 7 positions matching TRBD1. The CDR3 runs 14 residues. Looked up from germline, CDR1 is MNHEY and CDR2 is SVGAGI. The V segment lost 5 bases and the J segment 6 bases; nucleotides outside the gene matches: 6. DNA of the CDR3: TGTGCCAGCAGTCCACAGGGGCGGGATGAAAAACTGTTTTTT. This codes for CASSPQGRDEKLFF.

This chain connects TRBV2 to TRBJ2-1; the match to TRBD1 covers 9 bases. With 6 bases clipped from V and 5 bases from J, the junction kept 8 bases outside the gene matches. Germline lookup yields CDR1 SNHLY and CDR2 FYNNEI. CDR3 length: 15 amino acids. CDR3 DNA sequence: TGTGCCAGCAGATCGGACAGGGGAATAAACAATGAGCAGTTCTTC. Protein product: CASRSDRGINNEQFF. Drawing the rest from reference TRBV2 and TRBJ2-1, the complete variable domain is EPEVTQTPSHQVTQMGQEVILRCVPISNHLYFYWYRQILGQKVEFLVSFYNNEISEKSEIFDDQFSVERPDGSNFTLKIRSTKLEDSAMYFCASRSDRGINNEQFFGPGTRLTVL.